The T cell receptor (beta chain) under discussion was sequenced for a study of control samples from healthy donors and cancer patients. Trimming cost V 4 bases and J 9 bases, with 20 bases left between them. Germline V gives CDR1 SGHNT, CDR2 YYREEE (reference sequence). This CDR3 has 15 amino acids. The method was immunoSEQ multiplex PCR; TCRdb's version includes in-frame clones alone and lacks a portion of them. The repertoire holds 140,000 to 150,000 clones, with roughly 89% as singletons. This rearrangement joins TRBV5-4 to TRBJ2-1; weak D call: TRBD2 (6 bases). This sequence originates from a man aged 30-40 years in good health. The specimen was blood. CDR3 sequence: CASSPSGLPGGEQFF. The CDR3 bases are TGTGCCAGCAGCCCCTCGGGACTCCCTGGGGGTGAGCAGTTCTTC. Full variable domain (rest looked up from reference TRBV5-4 and TRBJ2-1): ETGVTQSPTHLIKTRGQQVTLRCSSQSGHNTVSWYQQALGQGPQFIFQYYREEENGRGNFPPRFSGLQFPNYSSELNVNALELDDSALYLCASSPSGLPGGEQFFGPGTRLTVL.